A selection of T cell receptor beta chains follows, all from one sample in a study of blood T cells in healthy people across ages. TCRdb re-called the 5' RACE reads through MiXCR, storing one row per CDR3 protein. The data contain around 800,000 distinct CDR3 sequences, approximately 24% of them seen just once; the ten biggest clones take up approximately 2.9%. The same sample was also studied in work on T cells of mothers and their children.

Material: blood. The receptor source for this set is a boy between 10 and 17 years old in good health. CDR3s include the opening cysteine and the closing phenylalanine or tryptophan. Fields, in order: D gene, clone size, V gene, J gene, CDR3 DNA, CDR3 protein. A D gene is named only where the DNA matches it firmly. Rows may omit the clone size; those that give it use once, few, many or a size class.

D: TRBD2; size: NA; V: TRBV10-3; J: TRBJ2-1; DNA: TGTGCCATCAGAAGCGGGGGAGGGAATGAGCAGTTCTTC; CDR3: CAIRSGGGNEQFF
D: TRBD1; size: NA; V: TRBV7-9; J: TRBJ2-1; DNA: TGTGCCAGCAGCCCCTCGGACAGGAGCTCCTACAATGAGCAGTTCTTC; CDR3: CASSPSDRSSYNEQFF
D: TRBD1; size: few; V: TRBV20-1; J: TRBJ2-3; DNA: TGCAGTGCTCAGAACAGGGGAGGCACAGATACGCAGTATTTT; CDR3: CSAQNRGGTDTQYF
D: NA; size: NA; V: TRBV29-1; J: TRBJ2-5; DNA: TGCAGCGTTGGTTCCCCGGGGGCAGGGGGACAAGAGACCCAGTACTTC; CDR3: CSVGSPGAGGQETQYF
D: NA; size: NA; V: TRBV6-6; J: TRBJ2-7; DNA: TGTGCCAGCAATGGACTCCCAGGTGACGAGCAGTACTTC; CDR3: CASNGLPGDEQYF
D: TRBD2; size: few; V: TRBV12-3/TRBV12-4; J: TRBJ2-3; DNA: TGTGCCAGCAGCGAATTCCGACTAGCTCGGGGGACAGATACGCAGTATTTT; CDR3: CASSEFRLARGTDTQYF
D: NA; size: NA; V: TRBV9; J: TRBJ2-7; DNA: TGTGCCAGCAGCCCCGTCGCAGGTGGGGACTACGAGCAGTACTTC; CDR3: CASSPVAGGDYEQYF
D: NA; size: few; V: TRBV30; J: TRBJ2-1; DNA: TGTGCCTGGAGGAGGATCAGTGTTGTGAATGAGCAGTTCTTC; CDR3: CAWRRISVVNEQFF
D: TRBD2; size: NA; V: TRBV29-1; J: TRBJ2-5; DNA: TGCAGCGTTACACCTAGCGGGGTCCGTGAGACCCAGTACTTC; CDR3: CSVTPSGVRETQYF
D: TRBD1; size: NA; V: TRBV5-6; J: TRBJ2-7; DNA: TGTGCCAGCAGCTCGACAGGGGATACGTACTCCTACGAGCAGTACTTC; CDR3: CASSSTGDTYSYEQYF
D: TRBD2; size: NA; V: TRBV7-2; J: TRBJ2-1; DNA: TGTGCCAGCAGCCTAGAGCGACATAGCGGGTACAATGAGCAGTTCTTC; CDR3: CASSLERHSGYNEQFF
D: TRBD1; size: few; V: TRBV27; J: TRBJ2-7; DNA: TGTGCCAGCAGCCTCCGGGACAGCTACTCCTACGAGCAGTACTTC; CDR3: CASSLRDSYSYEQYF
D: NA; size: NA; V: TRBV12-3/TRBV12-4; J: TRBJ1-2; DNA: TGTGCCAGCAGTTTGGCCCTGGGAGGCACTAACTATGGCTACACCTTC; CDR3: CASSLALGGTNYGYTF
D: NA; size: NA; V: TRBV4-1; J: TRBJ1-4; DNA: TGCGCCAGCAGCCTGACCCAGGTCGGTGGTGAAAAACTGTTTTTT; CDR3: CASSLTQVGGEKLFF
D: NA; size: few; V: TRBV10-2; J: TRBJ1-4; DNA: TGCGCCAGCAGTGAAACAGCAACTAATGAAAAACTGTTTTTT; CDR3: CASSETATNEKLFF
D: NA; size: few; V: TRBV12-3/TRBV12-4; J: TRBJ1-1; DNA: TGTGCCAGCAGCACCAGCTGGGACCCGAGAGCTTTCTTT; CDR3: CASSTSWDPRAFF
D: NA; size: NA; V: TRBV6-1; J: TRBJ2-1; DNA: TGTGCCAGCAGTGGGGCTTTAGGGCCCTCCTACAATGAGCAGTTCTTC; CDR3: CASSGALGPSYNEQFF
D: NA; size: many; V: TRBV10-3; J: TRBJ2-3; DNA: TGTGCCATCAGCGGGGGACAGACCACAGATACGCAGTATTTT; CDR3: CAISGGQTTDTQYF
D: NA; size: NA; V: TRBV5-5; J: TRBJ2-2; DNA: TGTGCCGGAAGCGCGAACACCGGGGAGCTGTTTTTT; CDR3: CAGSANTGELFF
D: TRBD1; size: few; V: TRBV5-4; J: TRBJ2-2; DNA: TGTGCCAGCAGCTTGGGACAGGGGTACACCGGGGAGCTGTTTTTT; CDR3: CASSLGQGYTGELFF
D: NA; size: NA; V: TRBV20-1; J: TRBJ1-2; DNA: TGCAGTGCTAGAGAGGGAGGGGCGGGACCATATGGCTACACCTTC; CDR3: CSAREGGAGPYGYTF
D: TRBD2; size: few; V: TRBV12-3/TRBV12-4; J: TRBJ2-3; DNA: TGTGCCAGCAGTTTAGCGCGGGGACTAGCGATCATCCCAGATACGCAGTATTTT; CDR3: CASSLARGLAIIPDTQYF
D: NA; size: NA; V: TRBV15; J: TRBJ1-4; DNA: TGTGCCACCAGCAGGGGGGGGAATGAAAAACTGTTTTTT; CDR3: CATSRGGNEKLFF
D: NA; size: NA; V: TRBV2; J: TRBJ2-5; DNA: TGTGCCAGCAGCCGCCTTGTTGGGGTGGAGACCCAGTACTTC; CDR3: CASSRLVGVETQYF
D: NA; size: few; V: TRBV7-9; J: TRBJ1-4; DNA: TGTGCCAGCAGCTCGGCCCCGGGGTATGGGCCAGGTGAAAAACTGTTTTTT; CDR3: CASSSAPGYGPGEKLFF
D: NA; size: few; V: TRBV6-5; J: TRBJ2-3; DNA: TGTGCCAGCAGTTACTCGACACTAGGTGCAAGGGATACGCAGTATTTT; CDR3: CASSYSTLGARDTQYF
D: NA; size: NA; V: TRBV20-1; J: TRBJ1-1; DNA: TGCAGTGCTACGGACACTGAAGCTTTCTTT; CDR3: CSATDTEAFF
D: NA; size: few; V: TRBV12-3/TRBV12-4; J: TRBJ1-1; DNA: TGTGCCATCCGAAAAGGGGCCATGAACACTGAAGCTTTCTTT; CDR3: CAIRKGAMNTEAFF
D: NA; size: NA; V: TRBV29-1; J: TRBJ2-5; DNA: TGCAGCGTTGTCATGTCAGAGACCCAGTACTTC; CDR3: CSVVMSETQYF
D: TRBD1; size: few; V: TRBV3-1; J: TRBJ2-1; DNA: TGTGCCAGCAGCCAAGTGGACAGGGATTACAATGAGCAGTTCTTC; CDR3: CASSQVDRDYNEQFF
D: NA; size: few; V: TRBV7-6; J: TRBJ2-1; DNA: TGTGCCAGCAGCTTACTTTACAGTGGGATCAATGAGCAGTTCTTC; CDR3: CASSLLYSGINEQFF
D: NA; size: few; V: TRBV28; J: TRBJ2-7; DNA: TGTGCCAGCAGTTTTTCAGGGACCGAGCAGTACTTC; CDR3: CASSFSGTEQYF
D: NA; size: few; V: TRBV7-2; J: TRBJ1-1; DNA: TGTGCCAGCAGTTCCTCCGGGGCGACCACTGAAGCTTTCTTT; CDR3: CASSSSGATTEAFF
D: NA; size: few; V: TRBV24-1; J: TRBJ1-3; DNA: TGTGCCACCAGTGACTCGGGACCCAGCTCTGGAAACACCATATATTTT; CDR3: CATSDSGPSSGNTIYF
D: NA; size: few; V: TRBV27; J: TRBJ2-7; DNA: TGTGCCAGCAGTTTTTCGAACAGGCAATTCTACGAGCAGTACTTC; CDR3: CASSFSNRQFYEQYF
D: NA; size: many; V: TRBV29-1; J: TRBJ2-5; DNA: TGCAGCGTTGATCGGGGCAGAGAGACCCAGTACTTC; CDR3: CSVDRGRETQYF
D: NA; size: once; V: TRBV7-9; J: TRBJ2-5; DNA: TGTGCCAGCAGCTCCCTCTCAAGGGCGGTCCAAGAGACCCAGTACTTC; CDR3: CASSSLSRAVQETQYF
D: NA; size: NA; V: TRBV30; J: TRBJ1-1; DNA: TGTGCCTGGAGCCCACGGTTGGACACTGAAGCTTTCTTT; CDR3: CAWSPRLDTEAFF
D: TRBD1; size: NA; V: TRBV7-6; J: TRBJ2-7; DNA: TGTGCCAGCAGCAGCGGACAGGGCTCTTTCTACGAGCAGTACTTC; CDR3: CASSSGQGSFYEQYF
D: TRBD1; size: few; V: TRBV27; J: TRBJ2-1; DNA: TGTGCCAGCAGTTCGAGACAGGGGACAAATGAGCAGTTCTTC; CDR3: CASSSRQGTNEQFF
D: NA; size: NA; V: TRBV6-2/TRBV6-3; J: TRBJ2-5; DNA: TGTGCCAGCAGTTCCCGGACAGCAGCCCAAGAGACCCAGTACTTC; CDR3: CASSSRTAAQETQYF
D: NA; size: NA; V: TRBV2; J: TRBJ2-2; DNA: TGTGCCAGCAGTGAATATAGCGGCTACACCGGGGAGCTGTTTTTT; CDR3: CASSEYSGYTGELFF
D: NA; size: NA; V: TRBV12-3/TRBV12-4; J: TRBJ2-3; DNA: TGTGCCACGGGGGGCCTCCCAGATACGCAGTATTTT; CDR3: CATGGLPDTQYF
D: NA; size: few; V: TRBV9; J: TRBJ2-3; DNA: TGTGCCAGCAGCGTAGGTAATACAAACATAGTAACAGATACGCAGTATTTT; CDR3: CASSVGNTNIVTDTQYF
D: NA; size: few; V: TRBV9; J: TRBJ1-4; DNA: TGTGCCAGCTCCTACGCAGGTTTGGGTGGTGAAAAACTGTTTTTT; CDR3: CASSYAGLGGEKLFF
D: NA; size: few; V: TRBV5-1; J: TRBJ1-1; DNA: TGCGCCAGCAGCTTGGAGGTCAGGGGTACTACTGAAGCTTTCTTT; CDR3: CASSLEVRGTTEAFF
D: TRBD1; size: NA; V: TRBV5-5; J: TRBJ1-4; DNA: TGTGCCAGCAGCTTTCGTGACAGGGACGGTGAAAAACTGTTTTTT; CDR3: CASSFRDRDGEKLFF